These 24 T cell receptor beta chains were sequenced from one sample in a study of blood T cell repertoires in COVID-19 (dated by TCRdb to 2019 to 2021). The library was obtained by the immunoSEQ multiplex PCR assay. TCRdb limited this immuneACCESS table to in-frame rearrangements with V and J called. A share of clones is missing; checked studies link under half to unresolved V genes, and the rest is unexplained. The sample table shows roughly 200,000 clones, and around 80% are seen once. 12% of the sample goes to the ten largest clones. The sequencing sample was made of peripheral blood. All receptors derive from an elderly woman with COVID-19, enrolled during active disease.

The rearrangement uses TRBV28 and TRBJ1-2, with no clear D. Trimming stripped 7 bases from V and 0 bases from J, with 6 bases between. This CDR3 is 12 amino acids long. Germline CDR1 reads MDHEN; CDR2 reads SYDVKM. The CDR3 DNA sequence: TGTGCCAGCACAGGCTCTAACTATGGCTACACCTTC. The encoded protein is CASTGSNYGYTF.

Here the CDR3 reads CASSSGTGRVAEAFF. In DNA form, the CDR3 reads TGTGCCAGCAGCTCCGGGACAGGGAGGGTCGCTGAAGCTTTCTTT. This chain joins TRBV6-5 and TRBJ1-1; 9 bases map to TRBD1. CDR1 MNHEY and CDR2 SVGAGI come from the germline V gene. The V gene end was trimmed by 6 bases and the J gene end by 6 bases; junction bases not matched to a gene: 11. The CDR3 loop spans 15 amino acids.

The chain uses TRBV13 and TRBJ2-3; TRBD1 aligns across 10 bases. CDR1 and CDR2 from the germline V gene are PRHDT and FYEKMQ (reference sequence). Trimming cost V 6 bases and J 4 bases; bases outside gene matches: 4. The CDR3 length is 14 residues. The CDR3 coding sequence is TGTGCCAGCAGAGACAGGGGGCGGTCAGATACGCAGTATTTT. It encodes CASRDRGRSDTQYF.

V gene TRBV27 combines with J gene TRBJ2-7; 9 bases align to TRBD1. The CDR3 totals 12 residues. Germline V lookup: CDR1 MNHEY, CDR2 SMNVEV (reference sequence). V lost 8 bases and J lost 4; bases outside the gene matches: 3. The CDR3 region has the DNA TGTGCCAGCGGGACAGGGTCTTACGAGCAGTACTTC. Residues: CASGTGSYEQYF.

This clone has a count of ten or more. The V gene is TRBV5-1, the J gene TRBJ2-5, with TRBD2 matching over 7 bases. Unmatched junction bases numbered 3, after V lost 6 bases and J lost 1 base. Germline CDR1 SGHRS, CDR2 YFSETQ. The CDR3 contains 13 residues. The CDR3 bases are TGCGCCAGCAAATTAGCGGGCCAAGAGACCCAGTACTTC. As protein: CASKLAGQETQYF.

CDR3 amino acids: CASGQFSGNTIYF. The CDR3 nucleotides are TGTGCCAGCGGACAGTTTTCCGGAAACACCATATATTTT. The rearrangement uses TRBV2 and TRBJ1-3, with D perhaps TRBD1 (6 bases). Looked up from germline, CDR1 is SNHLY and CDR2 is FYNNEI. The CDR3 spans 13 residues. V was shortened by 8 bases and J by 4 bases, with 12 bases between the two germline ends.

The chain links TRBV29-1 to TRBJ2-5; weak D call: TRBD1 (5 bases). There are 13 residues in the CDR3. Germline-derived CDR1 and CDR2 are SQVTM and ANQGSEA. V dropped 7 bases and J dropped 5 bases, with 17 bases sitting between them. CDR3 loop: CSATLGPGETQYF. The CDR3 DNA reads as TGCAGCGCCACGCTTGGCCCAGGGGAGACCCAGTACTTC.

V and J are TRBV11-3 and TRBJ1-1, with D maybe TRBD1 (6 bases). Germline V gene lookup returns CDR1 SGHNT and CDR2 YENEEA. V was shortened by 4 bases and J by 1 base, with 13 bases between the two germline ends. This CDR3 is built from 15 residues. CDR3 DNA: TGTGCCAGCAGCTCCAGGGGAAGTGAGAACACTGAAGCTTTCTTT. Amino acid sequence: CASSSRGSENTEAFF.

In its sample, this clone was seen a few times. V usage is TRBV18 and J usage is TRBJ2-2; D gene unclear. Trimming shortened V by 3 bases and J by 0 bases, and 17 bases separated the two germline ends. Germline CDR1 KGHSH, CDR2 LQKENI. The CDR3 is 18 residues long. Here the CDR3 DNA reads TGTGCCAGCTCACCGGATAACAGCCGTCTTACGAACACCGGGGAGCTGTTTTTT. This codes for CASSPDNSRLTNTGELFF.

This clone was seen a few times. The V call is TRBV6-6, the J call TRBJ2-7; D gene uncertain. V lost 4 bases to trimming and J lost 2 bases, with 6 bases between them. Per the germline V gene, CDR1 is MNHNY and CDR2 is SVGAGI (reference sequence). The CDR3 has 12 amino acids. For the CDR3, the DNA is TGTGCCAGCAGTTCAAAGCCCTACGAGCAGTACTTC. Protein product: CASSSKPYEQYF.

This chain joins TRBV5-1 and TRBJ2-2; D ambiguous. Germline V CDR1 and CDR2: SGHRS, YFSETQ. The germline V and J ends were trimmed by 4 bases and 6 bases, with 13 bases remaining between them. CDR3 size: 14 residues. The CDR3 loop is CASSLPQLSGELFF. CDR3 in DNA: TGCGCCAGCAGCCTCCCACAGCTTTCCGGGGAGCTGTTTTTT.

This clone showed up just a few times. One end of the junction is discordant with germline, which a read error may explain. The chain employs TRBV5-4 and TRBJ2-1; a weak D match, TRBD1 (6 bases). There are 14 residues in the CDR3. Per germline, CDR1 SGHNT and CDR2 YYREEE (reference sequence). CDR3 sequence: CASSMDSSDNEQFF. The CDR3 DNA reads as TGTGCCAGCAGCATGGACAGCTCCGACAATGAGCAGTTCTTC.

The CDR3 sequence is CASALRYEQFF. CDR3 in DNA: TGTGCCAGTGCGCTCCGGTATGAGCAGTTCTTC. The chain uses TRBV19 and TRBJ2-1; no definite D call. The CDR3 spans 11 residues. Germline V gene data show CDR1 as LNHDA and CDR2 as SQIVND (reference sequence). V gave up 8 bases and J gave up 8 bases, with 10 bases separating them.

This clone was observed once. The CDR3 DNA reads as TGTGCCAGCAGCCGGGGACTAGCTAGCACAGATACGCAGTATTTT. It is translated as CASSRGLASTDTQYF. This chain uses TRBV9 with TRBJ2-3; TRBD2 matches at 9 bases. The V gene's germline CDR1 is SGDLS and CDR2 YYNGEE. The junction had 3 bases not matched to a gene; V was cut back by 4 bases and J by 0 bases. CDR3 length: 15 residues.

The chain is built from TRBV7-9 and TRBJ2-7, with 8 bases lining up with TRBD2. The CDR3 loop spans 14 amino acids. CDR1 and CDR2 from the germline V gene are SEHNR and FQNEAQ (reference sequence). With V trimmed by 3 bases and J by 2 bases, 3 bases remained unmatched. CDR3 sequence (DNA): TGTGCCAGCAGCTTTAGCGGGGACACCTACGAGCAGTACTTC. Residues: CASSFSGDTYEQYF.

This clone showed up just a few times. CDR3 nucleotide sequence: TGCGCCAGCAGCAGCCGGGACAGGACCTCCGAGCAGTACTTC. Residues: CASSSRDRTSEQYF. The rearrangement uses TRBV5-1 and TRBJ2-7, with 8 bases that match TRBD1. This CDR3 is built from 14 residues. Germline values: CDR1 SGHRS, CDR2 YFSETQ. Unmatched junction bases numbered 9, after V lost 4 bases and J lost 6 bases.

The V call is TRBV5-5, the J call TRBJ2-3; TRBD2 matches at 7 bases. Germline V CDR1 and CDR2: SGHKS, YYEKEE (reference sequence). V trimming: 4 bases; J trimming: 6 bases; junction bases outside the gene matches: 11. The length of the CDR3 is 15 residues. CDR3 sequence (DNA): TGTGCCAGCAGCGCCGGGCGGGGGTTCGTGGATACGCAGTATTTT. Translating gives CASSAGRGFVDTQYF.

The V call is TRBV29-1, the J call TRBJ2-7; TRBD2 agrees at 16 bases. The CDR3 has 17 amino acids. Per germline, CDR1 SQVTM and CDR2 ANQGSEA. The V gene end was trimmed by 6 bases and the J gene end by 0 bases; junction bases not matched to a gene: 8. This CDR3 reads CSVGGTSGGAGSYEQYF. The CDR3 coding sequence is TGCAGCGTGGGCGGGACTAGCGGGGGGGCGGGCTCCTACGAGCAGTACTTC.

Here the CDR3 reads CASSLTGYADTQYF. As DNA, the CDR3 is TGTGCCAGCAGTCTTACAGGGTACGCAGATACGCAGTATTTT. V and J are TRBV27 and TRBJ2-3, with D perhaps matching TRBD1 (6 bases). Trimming took off 5 bases at V and 4 bases at J, with 13 bases between the two ends. The CDR3 has 14 amino acids. Per germline, CDR1 MNHEY and CDR2 SMNVEV (reference sequence).

The CDR3 bases are TGTGCCAGCAGCGTAGGGGGCCCAGATACGCAGTATTTT. Its protein is CASSVGGPDTQYF. The chain couples TRBV9 to TRBJ2-3; tentatively, D is TRBD1 (5 bases). This CDR3 spans 13 amino acids. The V gene's germline CDR1 is SGDLS and CDR2 YYNGEE. Deletions cut 0 bases from V and 4 bases from J, with 6 bases between.

The chain uses TRBV28 and TRBJ1-5, with D possibly TRBD1 on 5 matching bases. The germline V and J ends were trimmed by 6 bases and 7 bases, with 22 bases remaining between them. Germline V gene data show CDR1 as MDHEN and CDR2 as SYDVKM. The CDR3 covers 16 residues. This CDR3 reads CASSLPGGWAWQPQHF. In DNA form, the CDR3 reads TGTGCCAGCAGCCTGCCCGGGGGTTGGGCATGGCAGCCCCAGCATTTT. Full variable domain (outside the CDR3, taken from reference TRBV28 and TRBJ1-5): DVKVTQSSRYLVKRTGEKVFLECVQDMDHENMFWYRQDPGLGLRLIYFSYDVKMKEKGDIPEGYSVSREKKERFSLILESASTNQTSMYLCASSLPGGWAWQPQHFGDGTRLSIL.

This clone was picked up one time. This chain links TRBV11-3 with TRBJ2-7, with 12 bases identical to TRBD2. Germline V gives CDR1 SGHNT, CDR2 YENEEA. Trimming removed 0 bases from V and 5 bases from J; junction bases left unmatched: 17. The CDR3 has 20 amino acids. CDR3: CASSLDFGTGSLAGGHEQYF. The CDR3 DNA is TGTGCCAGCAGCTTAGATTTCGGGACGGGTAGCCTAGCGGGAGGGCACGAGCAGTACTTC.

This chain connects TRBV18 to TRBJ2-5; D is undetermined. Deletions cut 6 bases from V and 4 bases from J, with 12 bases between. From germline, CDR1 is KGHSH and CDR2 LQKENI. The CDR3 has 13 residues. The CDR3 protein is CASSPTTGETQYF. DNA for the CDR3: TGTGCCAGCTCTCCAACAACGGGAGAGACCCAGTACTTC.

This chain uses TRBV28 with TRBJ2-3, with TRBD1 identical over 10 bases. CDR3 length: 19 amino acids. The ends lost 5 bases at V and 2 bases at J; junction bases unmatched: 16. CDR1 is MDHEN and CDR2 is SYDVKM in the germline V gene. CDR3 sequence reads: CASSEGWGQGRIDTDTQYF. The CDR3 region has the DNA TGTGCCAGCAGTGAGGGTTGGGGACAGGGGAGAATAGACACAGATACGCAGTATTTT.